This T cell receptor beta chain stems from a study of T-cell reconstitution after alpha-beta-depleted transplantation in children. The CDR3 has 12 amino acids. Germline lookup yields CDR1 SEHNR and CDR2 FQNEAQ (reference sequence). V was shortened by 0 bases and J by 8 bases, with 7 bases between the two germline ends. The library targeted TCRbeta and was prepared with unique molecular identifiers. TCRdb redid the calling of the PCR reads with MiXCR, one entry per CDR3 protein. In the table there are about 980,000 distinct CDR3 sequences, less than 30% of which are singletons. Judged by abundance, this clonotype is medium-sized. Antigen unknown. General study results and limits: Surviving recipient T cells and thymic progenitors produced the high day-60 TCRbeta diversity seen in some patients. After one year, T-cell counts and TCRbeta diversity mostly came from new T cells. At around two months after transplant, the alpha-beta T cells were reportedly derived from several hundred expanded clones that came from non-depleted graft cells.

Sequencing used PBMCs, mostly from graft donor cells, obtained 360 days after TCRalphabeta/CD19-depleted stem cell transplant. The sequence was obtained from a boy less than two years old who had a stem cell transplant for SCID, so the T cells may come from the graft donor. This chain connects TRBV7-9 to TRBJ1-2; D not resolved. The CDR3 sequence: CASSLAFLGYTF. In nucleotides, the CDR3 is TGTGCCAGCAGCTTAGCTTTTTTGGGCTACACCTTC.